This TCR beta chain is drawn from a study of T cells after yellow fever vaccination. Overall study findings and caveats: FACS-sorted repertoires might harbor abundant contaminating clonotypes from the bulk population.

As regards this clonotype: Its specificity is unknown.

There are 12 residues in the CDR3. CDR1 and CDR2 from the germline V gene are DFQATT and SNEGSKA (reference sequence). Trimming cost V 6 bases and J 3 bases, with 10 bases left between them. TCRdb fed the 5' RACE reads into MiXCR, producing one record per CDR3 protein. The sample consists of roughly 150,000 distinct CDR3 sequences, approximately 6.7% of them appearing once. This specimen consisted of CD4+ T cells sorted from PBMCs, obtained about 5 days after the first yellow fever vaccination. The rearrangement links TRBV20-1 to TRBJ2-3; perhaps TRBD2 as D (6 bases). The receptor comes from a man younger than 35 who received the YFV17D yellow fever vaccine. CDR3 amino acids: CSAPAGTDTQYF. The CDR3 DNA follows: TGCAGTGCCCCGGCGGGAACAGATACGCAGTATTTT.